Here is one TCR beta chain with its context. As yet, its antigen is unknown. This same CDR3 is encoded by further DNA sequences in the sample. This sample stems from a study of T cell responses to AZD1222 COVID-19 vaccine. Findings and limits, study-wide: Repertoires were obtained solely post-peak T cell response. In a largely white British group with more females than males, clonal diversity was possibly underestimated.

Generated by immunoSEQ multiplex PCR, the TCRdb table keeps only in-frame clones and is missing some. The table includes roughly 120,000 clones, about 90% detected once. Per germline, CDR1 SNHLY and CDR2 FYNNEI. V gave up 6 bases and J gave up 2 bases, with 4 bases separating them. The CDR3 is made up of 11 amino acids. The source is an adult in good health. The sequences come from peripheral blood, collected on day 0 of MenACWY control vaccination. The gene calls are TRBV2 and TRBJ2-5; no definite D call. This CDR3 reads CASRSQETQYF. As DNA, the CDR3 is TGTGCCAGCAGGAGTCAAGAGACCCAGTACTTC.